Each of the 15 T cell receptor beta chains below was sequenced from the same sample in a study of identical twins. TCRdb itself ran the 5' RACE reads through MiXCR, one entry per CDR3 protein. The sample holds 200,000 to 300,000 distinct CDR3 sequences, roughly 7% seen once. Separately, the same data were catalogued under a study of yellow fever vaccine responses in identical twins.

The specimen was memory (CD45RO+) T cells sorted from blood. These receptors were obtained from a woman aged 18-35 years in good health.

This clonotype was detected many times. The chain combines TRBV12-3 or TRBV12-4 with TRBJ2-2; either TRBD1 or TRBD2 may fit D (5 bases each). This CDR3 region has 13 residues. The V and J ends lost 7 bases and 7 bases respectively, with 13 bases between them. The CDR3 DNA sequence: TGTGCCAGCACCGGGACCCCGATCGGGGAGCTGTTTTTT. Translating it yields CASTGTPIGELFF.

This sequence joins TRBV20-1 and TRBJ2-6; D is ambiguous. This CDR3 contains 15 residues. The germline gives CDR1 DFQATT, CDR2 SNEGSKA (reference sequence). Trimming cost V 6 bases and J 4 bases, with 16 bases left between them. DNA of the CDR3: TGCAGTGCCCCCCGGCCCCTCTCGGGGGCCAACGTCCTGACTTTC. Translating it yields CSAPRPLSGANVLTF.

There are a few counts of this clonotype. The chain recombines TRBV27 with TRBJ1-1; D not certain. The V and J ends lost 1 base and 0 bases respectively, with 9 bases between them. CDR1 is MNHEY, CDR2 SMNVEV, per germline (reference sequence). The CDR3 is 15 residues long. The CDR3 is CASSLFGSMNTEAFF. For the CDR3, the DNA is TGTGCCAGCAGTTTATTTGGAAGCATGAACACTGAAGCTTTCTTT.

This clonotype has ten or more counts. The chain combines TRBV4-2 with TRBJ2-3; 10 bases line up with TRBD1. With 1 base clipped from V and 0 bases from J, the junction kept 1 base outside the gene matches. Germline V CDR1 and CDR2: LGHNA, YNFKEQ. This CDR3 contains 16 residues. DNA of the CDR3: TGTGCCAGCAGCCAAGTGGGACAGGGGAGCACAGATACGCAGTATTTT. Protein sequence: CASSQVGQGSTDTQYF.

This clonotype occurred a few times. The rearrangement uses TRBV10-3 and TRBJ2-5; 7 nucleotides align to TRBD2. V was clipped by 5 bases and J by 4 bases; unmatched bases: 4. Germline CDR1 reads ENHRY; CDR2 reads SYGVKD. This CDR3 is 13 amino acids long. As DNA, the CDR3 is TGTGCCATCAGTCTTCCGGGAGGAGAGACCCAGTACTTC. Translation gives CAISLPGGETQYF.

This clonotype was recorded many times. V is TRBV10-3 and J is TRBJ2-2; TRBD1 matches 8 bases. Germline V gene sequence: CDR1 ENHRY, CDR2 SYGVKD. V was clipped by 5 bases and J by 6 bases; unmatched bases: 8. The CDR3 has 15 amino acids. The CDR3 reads CAISPGGAYAGELFF. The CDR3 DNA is TGTGCCATCAGTCCAGGGGGCGCTTACGCCGGGGAGCTGTTTTTT.

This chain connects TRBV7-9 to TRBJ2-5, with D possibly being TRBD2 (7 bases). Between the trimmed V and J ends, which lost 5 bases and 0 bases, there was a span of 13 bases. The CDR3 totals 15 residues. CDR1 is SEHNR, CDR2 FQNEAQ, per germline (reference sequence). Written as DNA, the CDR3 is TGTGCCAGCAGCCCCGGGGGGCGGGACCAAGAGACCCAGTACTTC. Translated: CASSPGGRDQETQYF.

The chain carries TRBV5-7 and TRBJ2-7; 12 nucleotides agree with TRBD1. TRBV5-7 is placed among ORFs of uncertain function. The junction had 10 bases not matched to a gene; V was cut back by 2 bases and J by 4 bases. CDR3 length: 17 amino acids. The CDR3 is CASSFGPPGQGAYEQYV. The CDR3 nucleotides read TGTGCCAGCAGCTTTGGACCCCCGGGACAGGGGGCTTACGAGCAGTACGTC.

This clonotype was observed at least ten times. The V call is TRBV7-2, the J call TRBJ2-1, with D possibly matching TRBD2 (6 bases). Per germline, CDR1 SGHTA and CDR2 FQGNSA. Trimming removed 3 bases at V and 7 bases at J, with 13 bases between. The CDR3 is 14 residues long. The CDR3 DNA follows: TGTGCCAGCAGCTTGAAAGTACTAGCTAATGAGCAGTTCTTC. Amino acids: CASSLKVLANEQFF.

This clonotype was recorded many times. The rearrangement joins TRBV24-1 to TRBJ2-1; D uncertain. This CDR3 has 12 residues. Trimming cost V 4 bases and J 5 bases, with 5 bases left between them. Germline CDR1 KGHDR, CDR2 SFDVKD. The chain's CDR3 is CATSDVDNEQFF. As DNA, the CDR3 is TGTGCCACCAGTGACGTCGACAATGAGCAGTTCTTC.

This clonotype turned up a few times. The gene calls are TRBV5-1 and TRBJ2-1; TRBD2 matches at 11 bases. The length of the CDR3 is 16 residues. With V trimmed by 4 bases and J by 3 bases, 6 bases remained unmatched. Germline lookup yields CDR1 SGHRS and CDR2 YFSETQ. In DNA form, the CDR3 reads TGCGCCAGCAGCACTCTAGCGGGAGGAGTCTACAATGAGCAGTTCTTC. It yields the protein CASSTLAGGVYNEQFF.

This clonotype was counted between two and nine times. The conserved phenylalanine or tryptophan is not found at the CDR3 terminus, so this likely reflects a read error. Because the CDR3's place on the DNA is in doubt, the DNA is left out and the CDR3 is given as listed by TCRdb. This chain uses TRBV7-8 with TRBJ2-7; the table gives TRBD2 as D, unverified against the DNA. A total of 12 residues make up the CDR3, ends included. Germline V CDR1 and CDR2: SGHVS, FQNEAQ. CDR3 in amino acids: CASSLGPPSGRC.

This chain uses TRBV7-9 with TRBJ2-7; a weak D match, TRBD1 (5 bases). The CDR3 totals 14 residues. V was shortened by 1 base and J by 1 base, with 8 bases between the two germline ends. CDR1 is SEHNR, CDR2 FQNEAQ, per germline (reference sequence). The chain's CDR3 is CASSLEAGSYEQYF. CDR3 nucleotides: TGTGCCAGCAGCTTAGAAGCAGGGTCCTACGAGCAGTACTTC. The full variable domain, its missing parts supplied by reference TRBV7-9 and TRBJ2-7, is DTGVSQNPRHKITKRGQNVTFRCDPISEHNRLYWYRQTLGQGPEFLTYFQNEAQLEKSRLLSDRFSAERPKGSFSTLEIQRTEQGDSAMYLCASSLEAGSYEQYFGPGTRLTVT.

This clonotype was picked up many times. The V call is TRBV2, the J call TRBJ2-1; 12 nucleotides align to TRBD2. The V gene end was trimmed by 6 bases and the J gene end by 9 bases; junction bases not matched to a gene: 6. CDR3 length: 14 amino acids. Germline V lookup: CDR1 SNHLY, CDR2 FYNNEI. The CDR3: CASSLRLAGVEQFF. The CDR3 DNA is TGTGCCAGCAGCCTCAGACTAGCGGGAGTTGAGCAGTTCTTC.

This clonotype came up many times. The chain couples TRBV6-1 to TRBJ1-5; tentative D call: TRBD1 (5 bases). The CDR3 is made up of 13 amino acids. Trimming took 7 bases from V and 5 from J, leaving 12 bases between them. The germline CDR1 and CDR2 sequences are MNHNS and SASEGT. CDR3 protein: CASNRQSDQPQHF. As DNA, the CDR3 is TGTGCCAGCAACCGACAGAGTGATCAGCCCCAGCATTTT.